This entry describes one TCR beta chain. The CDR3 has 14 amino acids. The germline gives CDR1 MNHEY, CDR2 SVGEGT. V lost 6 bases and J lost 5, with 17 bases in between. The data were taken from a study of blood T cell repertoires in COVID-19. The protocol was immunoSEQ multiplex PCR, while the TCRdb copy is restricted to in-frame clones and leaves out a portion. The sample yields about 150,000 clones, 70% to 90% seen once. Sequenced material: peripheral blood. This chain links TRBV6-2 or TRBV6-3 with TRBJ2-7, with a tentative D call TRBD1 (8 bases). This TCR came from a man between 65 and 85 years old with acute or convalescent COVID-19. CDR3 region: CASSHGQGGHEQYF. The DNA of the CDR3 is TGTGCCAGCAGCCACGGACAGGGAGGGCACGAGCAGTACTTC.